This is a list of T cell receptor beta chains from one sample in a study of blood T cell repertoires in COVID-19. Generated by immunoSEQ multiplex PCR, the TCRdb table keeps only in-frame clones and is missing some. The sample has hundreds of thousands of clones, 87% seen once. Specimen: peripheral blood. These TCRs come from a woman aged 45-59 years with COVID-19, enrolled during active disease. Each CDR3 is given with its conserved first and last residue. The order of the fields is V gene, clone size, D gene, J gene, CDR3 protein, CDR3 DNA. D genes are given only for firm matches. Part of the rows lack a size; the others show once, few, many or a class for expanded clones.

v_call: TRBV20-1; clone_size: .; d_call: TRBD2; j_call: TRBJ2-7; cdr3_aa: CSASPSMSSGSSDEQYF; cdr3_nt: TGCAGTGCTAGTCCTTCTATGTCTAGCGGGAGTAGCGACGAGCAGTACTTC
v_call: TRBV18; clone_size: .; d_call: .; j_call: TRBJ2-2; cdr3_aa: CASSPTGRAGELFF; cdr3_nt: TGTGCCAGCTCACCAACGGGCAGGGCCGGGGAGCTGTTTTTT
v_call: TRBV18; clone_size: .; d_call: TRBD1; j_call: TRBJ1-3; cdr3_aa: CASSPLTRGSSGNTIYF; cdr3_nt: TGTGCCAGCTCACCACTTACCAGGGGGAGTTCTGGAAACACCATATATTTT
v_call: TRBV9; clone_size: .; d_call: .; j_call: TRBJ1-4; cdr3_aa: CASKGVRGEKLFF; cdr3_nt: TGTGCCTCTAAGGGAGTTAGGGGGGAAAAACTGTTTTTT
v_call: TRBV7-2; clone_size: .; d_call: .; j_call: TRBJ1-2; cdr3_aa: CASSLVGGRLPGAYGYTF; cdr3_nt: TGTGCCAGCAGCTTAGTGGGGGGGCGTCTCCCAGGGGCCTATGGCTACACCTTC
v_call: TRBV9; clone_size: .; d_call: TRBD2; j_call: TRBJ2-3; cdr3_aa: CASSPKAGRVDTQYF; cdr3_nt: TGTGCCAGCAGCCCCAAAGCGGGACGGGTAGATACGCAGTATTTT
v_call: TRBV5-1; clone_size: .; d_call: .; j_call: TRBJ1-5; cdr3_aa: CASSLAPSSGIQPQHF; cdr3_nt: TGCGCCAGCAGCTTGGCCCCTTCGTCAGGGATCCAGCCCCAGCATTTT
v_call: TRBV5-8; clone_size: .; d_call: .; j_call: TRBJ1-4; cdr3_aa: CASSLAEYSTNEKLFF; cdr3_nt: TGTGCCAGCAGCTTGGCCGAGTATTCAACTAATGAAAAACTGTTTTTT
v_call: TRBV27; clone_size: once; d_call: TRBD1; j_call: TRBJ2-7; cdr3_aa: CASSLDRAPAYEQYF; cdr3_nt: TGTGCCAGCAGCCTTGACAGGGCCCCGGCCTACGAGCAGTACTTC
v_call: TRBV5-1; clone_size: .; d_call: TRBD2; j_call: TRBJ2-2; cdr3_aa: CASSLVASGFTGELFF; cdr3_nt: TGCGCCAGCAGCTTGGTGGCTAGCGGGTTTACCGGGGAGCTGTTTTTT
v_call: TRBV9; clone_size: .; d_call: TRBD2; j_call: TRBJ2-3; cdr3_aa: CASSVGNLAGGPDTQYF; cdr3_nt: TGTGCCAGCAGCGTAGGCAATCTAGCGGGAGGACCGGATACGCAGTATTTT
v_call: TRBV24-1; clone_size: .; d_call: TRBD2; j_call: TRBJ2-2; cdr3_aa: CATSAGGTGELFF; cdr3_nt: TGTGCCACCAGTGCGGGGGGCACCGGGGAGCTGTTTTTT
v_call: TRBV3-1/TRBV3-2; clone_size: few; d_call: .; j_call: TRBJ1-1; cdr3_aa: CASSLQGFAEAFF; cdr3_nt: TGTGCCAGCAGCTTACAGGGTTTTGCTGAAGCTTTCTTT
v_call: TRBV11-3; clone_size: .; d_call: .; j_call: TRBJ2-2; cdr3_aa: CASSFQGGAGELFF; cdr3_nt: TGTGCCAGCAGCTTCCAGGGTGGGGCCGGGGAGCTGTTTTTT
v_call: TRBV2; clone_size: .; d_call: TRBD2; j_call: TRBJ2-2; cdr3_aa: CASNLAGGDTGELFF; cdr3_nt: TGTGCCAGCAACCTAGCGGGGGGGGACACCGGGGAGCTGTTTTTT
v_call: TRBV7-7; clone_size: .; d_call: TRBD2; j_call: TRBJ2-1; cdr3_aa: CASSVTSGSYNEQFF; cdr3_nt: TGTGCCAGCAGCGTCACTAGCGGGAGCTACAATGAGCAGTTCTTC
v_call: TRBV5-1; clone_size: .; d_call: TRBD2; j_call: TRBJ2-7; cdr3_aa: CASSSLNSGRADEQYF; cdr3_nt: TGCGCCAGCAGCAGCCTAAATAGCGGGAGGGCCGACGAGCAGTACTTC
v_call: TRBV10-3; clone_size: .; d_call: .; j_call: TRBJ1-2; cdr3_aa: CAISAPSMGNYGYTF; cdr3_nt: TGTGCCATCAGTGCCCCTTCTATGGGCAACTATGGCTACACCTTC
v_call: TRBV3-1/TRBV3-2; clone_size: .; d_call: TRBD1; j_call: TRBJ2-7; cdr3_aa: CASSQAGQGDYF; cdr3_nt: TGTGCCAGCAGCCAAGCGGGACAGGGGGATTATTTC
v_call: TRBV19; clone_size: .; d_call: .; j_call: TRBJ2-7; cdr3_aa: CASSPLPGQRPYEQYF; cdr3_nt: TGTGCCAGTAGCCCCCTACCCGGACAGAGACCCTACGAGCAGTACTTC
v_call: TRBV5-1; clone_size: .; d_call: TRBD1; j_call: TRBJ1-1; cdr3_aa: CASSQTGRLGTEAFF; cdr3_nt: TGCGCCAGCAGCCAGACAGGGAGGCTGGGCACTGAAGCTTTCTTT
v_call: TRBV18; clone_size: .; d_call: .; j_call: TRBJ1-5; cdr3_aa: CASSRGGDNQPQHF; cdr3_nt: TGTGCCAGCTCACGGGGGGGGGACAATCAGCCCCAGCATTTT
v_call: TRBV27; clone_size: .; d_call: .; j_call: TRBJ1-1; cdr3_aa: CASSFFGNTEAFF; cdr3_nt: TGTGCCAGCAGTTTTTTCGGGAACACTGAAGCTTTCTTT
v_call: TRBV28; clone_size: .; d_call: .; j_call: TRBJ2-7; cdr3_aa: CASIRTVGGEQYF; cdr3_nt: TGTGCCAGCATCCGGACAGTTGGCGGCGAGCAGTACTTC
v_call: TRBV7-9; clone_size: once; d_call: TRBD1; j_call: TRBJ2-1; cdr3_aa: CASAEPGQGALNEQFF; cdr3_nt: TGTGCCAGCGCCGAGCCGGGACAGGGGGCACTAAATGAGCAGTTCTTC
v_call: TRBV30; clone_size: .; d_call: TRBD1; j_call: TRBJ2-7; cdr3_aa: CAWSETGVEQYF; cdr3_nt: TGTGCCTGGAGTGAAACAGGGGTCGAGCAGTACTTC
v_call: TRBV19; clone_size: .; d_call: TRBD1; j_call: TRBJ1-5; cdr3_aa: CASSTGQGRLSNQPQHF; cdr3_nt: TGTGCCAGTAGTACGGGACAGGGCAGGCTTAGCAATCAGCCCCAGCATTTT
v_call: TRBV6-5; clone_size: .; d_call: .; j_call: TRBJ1-3; cdr3_aa: CASSPAARINTIYF; cdr3_nt: TGTGCCAGCAGTCCCGCGGCTCGTATAAACACCATATATTTT
v_call: TRBV10-3; clone_size: .; d_call: TRBD2; j_call: TRBJ2-1; cdr3_aa: CAILELAGVGEQFF; cdr3_nt: TGTGCCATCCTGGAACTAGCGGGAGTGGGTGAGCAGTTCTTC
v_call: TRBV5-1; clone_size: .; d_call: TRBD1; j_call: TRBJ1-2; cdr3_aa: CASSLVAGTENGYTF; cdr3_nt: TGCGCCAGCAGCTTGGTAGCCGGGACAGAAAATGGCTACACCTTC
v_call: TRBV4-1; clone_size: .; d_call: .; j_call: TRBJ1-2; cdr3_aa: CASSQDARYYGYTF; cdr3_nt: TGCGCCAGCAGCCAAGATGCGCGGTATTATGGCTACACCTTC
v_call: TRBV18; clone_size: .; d_call: .; j_call: TRBJ2-7; cdr3_aa: CASSPTGYEQYF; cdr3_nt: TGTGCCAGCTCACCCACCGGGTACGAGCAGTACTTC
v_call: TRBV14; clone_size: .; d_call: TRBD2; j_call: TRBJ2-1; cdr3_aa: CASSPLAGGFAGQFF; cdr3_nt: TGTGCCAGCAGCCCGCTAGCGGGAGGGTTTGCGGGGCAGTTCTTC
v_call: TRBV19; clone_size: .; d_call: TRBD1; j_call: TRBJ2-7; cdr3_aa: CASSPRLGQGAHEQYF; cdr3_nt: TGTGCCAGTAGCCCGCGTCTGGGACAGGGGGCCCACGAGCAGTACTTC
v_call: TRBV2; clone_size: .; d_call: TRBD2; j_call: TRBJ2-7; cdr3_aa: CASRGTSGSYEQYF; cdr3_nt: TGTGCCAGCAGAGGGACTAGCGGTTCCTACGAGCAGTACTTC
v_call: TRBV11-2; clone_size: .; d_call: .; j_call: TRBJ2-2; cdr3_aa: CASSLGGAGELFF; cdr3_nt: TGTGCCAGCAGCTTAGGGGGAGCCGGGGAGCTGTTTTTT
v_call: TRBV19; clone_size: .; d_call: TRBD2; j_call: TRBJ2-2; cdr3_aa: CASRDKGSGRNTGELFF; cdr3_nt: TGTGCCAGTAGGGATAAGGGTAGCGGGAGGAACACCGGGGAGCTGTTTTTT
v_call: TRBV7-9; clone_size: .; d_call: .; j_call: TRBJ2-3; cdr3_aa: CASEPLAYTDTQYF; cdr3_nt: TGTGCCAGCGAGCCCCTAGCGTACACAGATACGCAGTATTTT
v_call: TRBV5-4; clone_size: .; d_call: TRBD1; j_call: TRBJ2-3; cdr3_aa: CASSPRDRGSDTQYF; cdr3_nt: TGTGCCAGCAGTCCCCGGGACAGGGGATCAGATACGCAGTATTTT
v_call: TRBV5-4; clone_size: .; d_call: TRBD2; j_call: TRBJ2-5; cdr3_aa: CASRRVAGAQETQYF; cdr3_nt: TGTGCCTCCCGGAGGGTAGCGGGGGCCCAAGAGACCCAGTACTTC
v_call: TRBV6-5; clone_size: few; d_call: TRBD2; j_call: TRBJ2-5; cdr3_aa: CASNPRAGGQTQYF; cdr3_nt: TGTGCCAGCAACCCCCGTGCGGGAGGACAGACCCAGTACTTC
v_call: TRBV20-1; clone_size: .; d_call: .; j_call: TRBJ2-5; cdr3_aa: CSASMLVETQYF; cdr3_nt: TGCAGTGCTAGTATGCTAGTCGAGACCCAGTACTTC
v_call: TRBV7-9; clone_size: .; d_call: .; j_call: TRBJ2-7; cdr3_aa: CASSTRDSLYEQYF; cdr3_nt: TGTGCCAGCAGCACCCGGGACTCCCTCTACGAGCAGTACTTC
v_call: TRBV7-2; clone_size: once; d_call: TRBD2; j_call: TRBJ2-5; cdr3_aa: CASSSRSSGRETQYF; cdr3_nt: TGTGCCAGCAGCTCCAGATCTAGCGGGAGAGAGACCCAGTACTTC
v_call: TRBV5-6; clone_size: .; d_call: TRBD1; j_call: TRBJ1-1; cdr3_aa: CASSLGQGAGEAFF; cdr3_nt: TGTGCCAGCAGCTTGGGACAGGGGGCGGGTGAAGCTTTCTTT
v_call: TRBV24-1; clone_size: .; d_call: TRBD2; j_call: TRBJ2-1; cdr3_aa: CATSGRGDLYNEQFF; cdr3_nt: TGTGCCACCAGTGGGCGGGGGGATCTGTACAATGAGCAGTTCTTC
v_call: TRBV29-1; clone_size: .; d_call: .; j_call: TRBJ2-5; cdr3_aa: CSVDLWTVGKETQYF; cdr3_nt: TGCAGCGTTGATTTATGGACAGTGGGGAAAGAGACCCAGTACTTC
v_call: TRBV5-5; clone_size: .; d_call: TRBD1; j_call: TRBJ1-1; cdr3_aa: CASSLVGQGTEAFF; cdr3_nt: TGTGCCAGCAGCTTGGTGGGACAGGGGACTGAAGCTTTCTTT
v_call: TRBV24-1; clone_size: .; d_call: TRBD1; j_call: TRBJ1-2; cdr3_aa: CATSPTGESPGYTF; cdr3_nt: TGTGCCACCAGTCCGACAGGGGAGTCCCCCGGCTACACCTTC
v_call: TRBV19; clone_size: .; d_call: TRBD2; j_call: TRBJ2-3; cdr3_aa: CASAERGGMNTQYF; cdr3_nt: TGTGCCAGTGCGGAGCGGGGGGGTATGAATACGCAGTATTTT
v_call: TRBV7-8; clone_size: .; d_call: TRBD2; j_call: TRBJ2-7; cdr3_aa: CASSSGTSGAREQYF; cdr3_nt: TGTGCCAGCAGCAGCGGGACTAGCGGGGCCCGGGAGCAGTACTTC
v_call: TRBV6-1; clone_size: .; d_call: .; j_call: TRBJ2-7; cdr3_aa: CASSEGPGTYEQYF; cdr3_nt: TGTGCCAGCAGTGAGGGGCCGGGCACCTACGAGCAGTACTTC
v_call: TRBV27; clone_size: once; d_call: .; j_call: TRBJ1-1; cdr3_aa: CASSSRGNTEAFF; cdr3_nt: TGTGCCAGCAGTTCCAGGGGGAACACTGAAGCTTTCTTT
v_call: TRBV7-2; clone_size: .; d_call: .; j_call: TRBJ1-1; cdr3_aa: CASSPAGFGYSEAFF; cdr3_nt: TGTGCCAGCAGCCCGGCGGGTTTCGGGTATTCTGAAGCTTTCTTT
v_call: TRBV24-1; clone_size: .; d_call: TRBD1; j_call: TRBJ1-5; cdr3_aa: CATSDNIQGAGNQPQHF; cdr3_nt: TGTGCCACCAGTGACAACATACAGGGGGCTGGCAATCAGCCCCAGCATTTT
v_call: TRBV4-2; clone_size: few; d_call: .; j_call: TRBJ1-1; cdr3_aa: CASSQQIQGLNTEAFF; cdr3_nt: TGTGCCAGCAGCCAACAAATTCAGGGGCTTAACACTGAAGCTTTCTTT
v_call: TRBV19; clone_size: .; d_call: .; j_call: TRBJ1-3; cdr3_aa: CASSIWVGSSGNTIYF; cdr3_nt: TGTGCCAGTAGTATATGGGTGGGCAGCTCTGGAAACACCATATATTTT